Below, 10 T cell receptor beta chains from the same sample are listed, as sequenced in a study of cytomegalovirus exposure and HLA in healthy donors (dated by TCRdb to about 2017). Library construction relied on the immunoSEQ multiplex PCR assay. For the multiplex PCR, a mixture combining 60 forward primers for TCR Vbeta segments and 13 reverse primers for TCR Jbeta segments was used. Not all clones reach the TCRdb copy of this immuneACCESS table, which keeps in-frame sequences only. Checked studies attribute under half of the gap to unresolved V genes and leave the rest unexplained. Present in this sample are approximately 150,000 clones, roughly four fifths of which were seen just once. The leading ten clones occupy about 5.6% of the sample. Input material: PBMCs. These receptors were collected from a man aged 30 to 39 in good health and CMV-seropositive.

This clone was counted only a few times. The DNA for the CDR3 is TGCAGCGTTGGCGTTTTCGGGGTCAGGGGAGTTACTGAAGCTTTCTTT. This translates into CSVGVFGVRGVTEAFF. The chain carries TRBV29-1 and TRBJ1-1, with a weak D call TRBD1 (6 bases). Germline V CDR1 and CDR2: SQVTM, ANQGSEA. V gave up 4 bases and J gave up 5 bases, with 23 bases separating them. The CDR3 spans 16 residues.

This rearrangement joins TRBV28 to TRBJ2-5, with 11 bases aligning to TRBD2. Trimming at V came to 2 bases and at J to 5 bases, leaving 4 bases not matched to a gene. The CDR3 totals 15 residues. Germline V gene sequence: CDR1 MDHEN, CDR2 SYDVKM. CDR3: CASSLTSGSGETQYF. CDR3 nucleotide sequence: TGTGCCAGCAGTTTAACTAGCGGGAGTGGTGAGACCCAGTACTTC.

This clone is a singleton in its sample. CDR3 region: CASSQDIFVTEAFF. CDR3 nucleotide sequence: TGTGCCAGCAGCCAAGATATATTCGTGACTGAAGCTTTCTTT. The genes are TRBV14 and TRBJ1-1; no firm D call. The CDR3 runs 14 residues. V was trimmed by 0 bases and J by 5 bases, leaving 10 bases between them. Germline loops: CDR1 SGHDN, CDR2 FVKESK. The complete variable domain, with remaining parts taken from reference TRBV14 and TRBJ1-1, reads EAGVTQFPSHSVIEKGQTVTLRCDPISGHDNLYWYRRVMGKEIKFLLHFVKESKQDESGMPNNRFLAERTGGTYSTLKVQPAELEDSGVYFCASSQDIFVTEAFFGQGTRLTVV.

The CDR3 region has the DNA TGTGCCAGCAGACAGACAGGGGGCTCCGGGGAGCTGTTTTTT. Its translation is CASRQTGGSGELFF. The rearrangement links TRBV6-5 to TRBJ2-2, with 10 bases aligning to TRBD1. V lost 6 bases to trimming and J lost 6 bases; unmatched junction nucleotides: 4. The germline V gene has CDR1 MNHEY and CDR2 SVGAGI. The length of the CDR3 is 14 residues.

This chain uses TRBV7-2 with TRBJ1-6; D is undetermined. There are 18 residues in the CDR3. Germline CDR1 reads SGHTA; CDR2 reads FQGNSA. With 1 base removed from V and 0 bases from J, the gap between germline ends came to 13 bases. CDR3 in amino acids: CASSLVPIGSSYNSPLHF. As DNA, the CDR3 is TGTGCCAGCAGCTTAGTCCCCATCGGGAGCTCCTATAATTCACCCCTCCACTTT.

The chain is built from TRBV27 and TRBJ2-7; D may be TRBD1 (5 bases). Germline-derived CDR1 and CDR2 are MNHEY and SMNVEV (reference sequence). V was clipped by 3 bases and J by 2 bases, with 11 bases between them. CDR3 length equals 14 residues. The chain's CDR3 is CASSFQGRPYEQYF. As DNA, the CDR3 is TGTGCCAGCAGTTTTCAGGGTCGGCCCTACGAGCAGTACTTC.

The rearrangement links TRBV28 to TRBJ1-1; D is undetermined. V lost 5 bases and J 4 bases, leaving 20 bases between the germline ends. CDR1 is MDHEN and CDR2 is SYDVKM in the germline V gene. CDR3 length: 16 amino acids. This CDR3 reads CASSPMDGRGSTEAFF. CDR3 sequence (DNA): TGTGCCAGCAGTCCCATGGACGGTCGGGGTAGCACTGAAGCTTTCTTT.

The chain combines TRBV7-9 with TRBJ2-5; 9 bases line up with TRBD1. The closer fit of TRBJ2-7 to the DNA end suggests the J call may be wrong. This CDR3 region has 14 residues. The V gene's germline CDR1 is SEHNR and CDR2 FQNEAQ (reference sequence). The DNA of the CDR3 is TGTGCCAGCAGCCCCTGGGACAGGGTCTACGAGCAGTACTTC. The encoded protein is CASSPWDRVYEQYF.

The chain links TRBV9 to TRBJ2-7; a weak D match, TRBD2 (6 bases). V lost 0 bases to trimming and J lost 4 bases, with 14 bases between them. Germline V gene lookup returns CDR1 SGDLS and CDR2 YYNGEE. The CDR3 spans 15 residues. The chain's CDR3 is CASSVASGVSYEQYF. The CDR3 region has the DNA TGTGCCAGCAGCGTAGCTTCGGGAGTGTCATACGAGCAGTACTTC. The full variable domain, its missing parts supplied by reference TRBV9 and TRBJ2-7, is DSGVTQTPKHLITATGQRVTLRCSPRSGDLSVYWYQQSLDQGLQFLIQYYNGEERAKGNILERFSAQQFPDLHSELNLSSLELGDSALYFCASSVASGVSYEQYFGPGTRLTVT.

This clone was seen a few times. This chain's CDR3 is CASSRSGGAGETQYF. The CDR3, as DNA: TGCGCCAGCAGCCGTAGCGGGGGGGCTGGAGAGACCCAGTACTTC. The V call is TRBV4-3, the J call TRBJ2-5, with 11 nucleotides matching TRBD2. The CDR3 totals 15 residues. J gave up 4 bases and V 4 bases, and 5 bases lay outside the gene matches. Germline CDR1 reads LGHNA; CDR2 reads YSLEER.